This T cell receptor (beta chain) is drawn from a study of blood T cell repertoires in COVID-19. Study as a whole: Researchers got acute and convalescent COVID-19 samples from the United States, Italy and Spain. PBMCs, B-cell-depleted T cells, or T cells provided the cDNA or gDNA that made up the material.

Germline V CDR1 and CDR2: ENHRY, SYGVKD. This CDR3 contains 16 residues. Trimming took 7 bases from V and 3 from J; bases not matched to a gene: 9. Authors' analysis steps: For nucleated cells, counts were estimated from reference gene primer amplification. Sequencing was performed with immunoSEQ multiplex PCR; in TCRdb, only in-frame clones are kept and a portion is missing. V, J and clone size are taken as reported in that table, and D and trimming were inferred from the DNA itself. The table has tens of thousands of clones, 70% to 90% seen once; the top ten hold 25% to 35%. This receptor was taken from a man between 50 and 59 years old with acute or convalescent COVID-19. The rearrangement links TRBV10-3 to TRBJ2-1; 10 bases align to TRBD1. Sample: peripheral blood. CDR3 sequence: CAIKGRGQGYYNEQFF. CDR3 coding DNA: TGTGCCATCAAGGGTCGGGGACAGGGGTACTACAATGAGCAGTTCTTC.